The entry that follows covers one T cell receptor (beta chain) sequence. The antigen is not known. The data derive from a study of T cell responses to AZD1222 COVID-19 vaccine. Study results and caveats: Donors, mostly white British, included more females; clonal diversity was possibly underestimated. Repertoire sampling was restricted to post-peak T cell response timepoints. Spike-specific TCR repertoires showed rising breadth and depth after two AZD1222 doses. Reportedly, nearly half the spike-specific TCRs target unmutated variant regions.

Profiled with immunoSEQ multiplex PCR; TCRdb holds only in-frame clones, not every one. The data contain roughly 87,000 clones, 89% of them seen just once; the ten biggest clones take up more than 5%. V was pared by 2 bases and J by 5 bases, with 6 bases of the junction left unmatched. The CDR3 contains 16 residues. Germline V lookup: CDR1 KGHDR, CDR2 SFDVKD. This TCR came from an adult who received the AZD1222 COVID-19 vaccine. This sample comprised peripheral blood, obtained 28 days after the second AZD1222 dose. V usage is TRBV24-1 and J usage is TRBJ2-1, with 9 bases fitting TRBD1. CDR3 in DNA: TGTGCCACCAGTGATTCGACAGGGGGGCTTAACAATGAGCAGTTCTTC. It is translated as CATSDSTGGLNNEQFF.